This TCR beta chain comes out of a study of CD8 T cells in ankylosing spondylitis (dated by TCRdb to about 2017). About the investigation overall: The study set out to find disease-linked TCR variants by profiling T cell receptor beta repertoires in ankylosing spondylitis patients and healthy donors. The whole study cohort included some 100 healthy donors and 25 ankylosing spondylitis patients. Samples of peripheral blood were taken, and for ankylosing spondylitis patients, synovial fluid was collected as well.

The CDR3 measures 14 amino acids from cysteine to phenylalanine. Left in the record is the CDR3 DNA by itself, 42 bases read in frame from the first base. Cut back by 4 bases and 6 bases, the V and J ends lie 13 bases apart. Sequencing relied on an Illumina HiSeq 2500. Quantitative 5'-RACE with molecular barcodes was the method used to prepare the TCR beta libraries. The authors' analysis ran thus. A new computational method based on a probabilistic model of VDJ rearrangement was used to identify disease-linked TCR variants. The raw public reads went through TCRdb reprocessing: fastp at Q25, MiXCR clone calling, in-frame beta chains kept. Under each unique CDR3 protein, matching rows form one entry showing the most common genes and DNA. TCRdb's processing, not the authors', yielded these V and J calls. The sample table holds approximately 150,000 distinct CDR3 sequences, of which more than 15% were seen once. 30% to 35% of the sample rests with the top ten.

What the research found in general, with its limitations: According to the report, matched synovial fluid samples from ankylosing spondylitis patients were significantly enriched for the disease-linked clones. A CD8+ phenotype was shown by the disease-linked clones, which were found at relatively low frequencies in peripheral blood. Blood from ankylosing spondylitis patients appeared to be characterized by a TCR beta motif composed of roughly 8 highly homologous amino acid variants. Some of the motif variants had been reported before in the synovial fluid and blood of reactive arthritis patients, a finding that suggests common disease-initiation mechanisms.

This clonotype occurred a few times. What this receptor recognizes is not known. No much larger clonotype is one base removed from it; base qualities were not supplied. This TCR derives from a male donor with ankylosing spondylitis. The sample taken for sequencing was blood, either unsorted or a sorted T cell fraction (not recorded which). Here the chain combines TRBV12-3 or TRBV12-4 and TRBJ2-1; the D gene may be TRBD1 or TRBD2, since each aligns over 6 bases. The CDR3 region: CASSYKGEANEQFF. The DNA reads TGTGCCAGCAGTTATAAGGGGGAGGCCAATGAGCAGTTCTTC.